This TCR beta chain originates from a study of regulatory T cells in long-lasting Graves disease. Stated time point: newly diagnosed GD, antithyroid drugs for less than 3 months. Preparation of the TCR library used RNA extracted from PBMCs. This clonotype came up many times. The target antigen is unknown. V was clipped by 4 bases and J by 7 bases; unmatched bases: 6. Germline loops: CDR1 SNHLY, CDR2 FYNNEI. The length of the CDR3 is 14 residues. The authors built TCR beta libraries using iRepertoire HTBI primers and Arm-PCR of CDR3 regions. TCRdb re-called the multiplex PCR reads through MiXCR, storing one row per CDR3 protein. Of roughly 400,000 distinct CDR3 sequences in the sample, about 15% were seen once. Study results and caveats: It was in persistent disease that TRBV28, TRBJ1-2 and TRBJ2-5 were favored.

The same sample was also used in a study of T cells in Graves' hyperthyroidism and ophthalmopathy.

The clonotype was recovered from a woman aged 18-35 years with Graves disease. This rearrangement joins TRBV2 to TRBJ1-3; 8 bases fit TRBD1. The source was peripheral blood mononuclear cells (PBMCs), collected at new diagnosis, from a patient treated with antithyroid drugs. The CDR3 region has the DNA TGTGCCAGCAGTGGTGGACAGGGTATGAACACCATATATTTT. Translated, it gives CASSGGQGMNTIYF.